This TCR beta chain was obtained from a study of T-cell reconstitution after alpha-beta-depleted transplantation in children. In this sample, this clonotype turned up many times. Its antigen remains unidentified. Trimming cost V 4 bases and J 0 bases; bases outside gene matches: 12. The CDR3 is made up of 19 amino acids. The germline V gene has CDR1 LGHNA and CDR2 YSLEER. Overall study findings and caveats: Several hundred expanded graft clones reportedly were the source of alpha-beta T cells about two months after transplant. Newly generated T cells supplied most T-cell counts and diversity one year post-transplant.

TCRbeta library preparation incorporated unique molecular identifiers. Each CDR3 protein is one row after TCRdb ran MiXCR on the PCR reads. The repertoire holds about 490,000 distinct CDR3 sequences, with roughly a tenth as singletons. The chain couples TRBV4-3 to TRBJ1-4; 9 bases line up with TRBD1. This receptor was identified in a child younger than 10 with inherited bone marrow failure, due to receive a stem cell transplant. The sample here was PBMCs, taken before TCRalphabeta/CD19-depleted stem cell transplant. The CDR3 DNA follows: TGCGCCAGCAGCCCTCGCCTGGGACAGGGATGGGCAACTAATGAAAAACTGTTTTTT. It is translated as CASSPRLGQGWATNEKLFF.